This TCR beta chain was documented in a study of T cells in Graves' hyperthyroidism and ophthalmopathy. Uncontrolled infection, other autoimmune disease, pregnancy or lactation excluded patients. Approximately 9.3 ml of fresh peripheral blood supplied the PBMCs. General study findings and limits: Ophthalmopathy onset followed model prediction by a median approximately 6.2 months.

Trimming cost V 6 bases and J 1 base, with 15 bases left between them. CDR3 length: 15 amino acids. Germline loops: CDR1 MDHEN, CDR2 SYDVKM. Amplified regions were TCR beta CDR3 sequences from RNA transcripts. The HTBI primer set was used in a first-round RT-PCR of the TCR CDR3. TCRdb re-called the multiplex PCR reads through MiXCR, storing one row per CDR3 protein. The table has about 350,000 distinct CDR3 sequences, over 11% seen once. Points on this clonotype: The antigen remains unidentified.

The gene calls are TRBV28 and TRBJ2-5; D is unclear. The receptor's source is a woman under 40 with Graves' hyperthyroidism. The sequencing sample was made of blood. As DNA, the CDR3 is TGTGCCAGCAGCGGGCACAGCCTAACCCAAGAGACCCAGTACTTC. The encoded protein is CASSGHSLTQETQYF.